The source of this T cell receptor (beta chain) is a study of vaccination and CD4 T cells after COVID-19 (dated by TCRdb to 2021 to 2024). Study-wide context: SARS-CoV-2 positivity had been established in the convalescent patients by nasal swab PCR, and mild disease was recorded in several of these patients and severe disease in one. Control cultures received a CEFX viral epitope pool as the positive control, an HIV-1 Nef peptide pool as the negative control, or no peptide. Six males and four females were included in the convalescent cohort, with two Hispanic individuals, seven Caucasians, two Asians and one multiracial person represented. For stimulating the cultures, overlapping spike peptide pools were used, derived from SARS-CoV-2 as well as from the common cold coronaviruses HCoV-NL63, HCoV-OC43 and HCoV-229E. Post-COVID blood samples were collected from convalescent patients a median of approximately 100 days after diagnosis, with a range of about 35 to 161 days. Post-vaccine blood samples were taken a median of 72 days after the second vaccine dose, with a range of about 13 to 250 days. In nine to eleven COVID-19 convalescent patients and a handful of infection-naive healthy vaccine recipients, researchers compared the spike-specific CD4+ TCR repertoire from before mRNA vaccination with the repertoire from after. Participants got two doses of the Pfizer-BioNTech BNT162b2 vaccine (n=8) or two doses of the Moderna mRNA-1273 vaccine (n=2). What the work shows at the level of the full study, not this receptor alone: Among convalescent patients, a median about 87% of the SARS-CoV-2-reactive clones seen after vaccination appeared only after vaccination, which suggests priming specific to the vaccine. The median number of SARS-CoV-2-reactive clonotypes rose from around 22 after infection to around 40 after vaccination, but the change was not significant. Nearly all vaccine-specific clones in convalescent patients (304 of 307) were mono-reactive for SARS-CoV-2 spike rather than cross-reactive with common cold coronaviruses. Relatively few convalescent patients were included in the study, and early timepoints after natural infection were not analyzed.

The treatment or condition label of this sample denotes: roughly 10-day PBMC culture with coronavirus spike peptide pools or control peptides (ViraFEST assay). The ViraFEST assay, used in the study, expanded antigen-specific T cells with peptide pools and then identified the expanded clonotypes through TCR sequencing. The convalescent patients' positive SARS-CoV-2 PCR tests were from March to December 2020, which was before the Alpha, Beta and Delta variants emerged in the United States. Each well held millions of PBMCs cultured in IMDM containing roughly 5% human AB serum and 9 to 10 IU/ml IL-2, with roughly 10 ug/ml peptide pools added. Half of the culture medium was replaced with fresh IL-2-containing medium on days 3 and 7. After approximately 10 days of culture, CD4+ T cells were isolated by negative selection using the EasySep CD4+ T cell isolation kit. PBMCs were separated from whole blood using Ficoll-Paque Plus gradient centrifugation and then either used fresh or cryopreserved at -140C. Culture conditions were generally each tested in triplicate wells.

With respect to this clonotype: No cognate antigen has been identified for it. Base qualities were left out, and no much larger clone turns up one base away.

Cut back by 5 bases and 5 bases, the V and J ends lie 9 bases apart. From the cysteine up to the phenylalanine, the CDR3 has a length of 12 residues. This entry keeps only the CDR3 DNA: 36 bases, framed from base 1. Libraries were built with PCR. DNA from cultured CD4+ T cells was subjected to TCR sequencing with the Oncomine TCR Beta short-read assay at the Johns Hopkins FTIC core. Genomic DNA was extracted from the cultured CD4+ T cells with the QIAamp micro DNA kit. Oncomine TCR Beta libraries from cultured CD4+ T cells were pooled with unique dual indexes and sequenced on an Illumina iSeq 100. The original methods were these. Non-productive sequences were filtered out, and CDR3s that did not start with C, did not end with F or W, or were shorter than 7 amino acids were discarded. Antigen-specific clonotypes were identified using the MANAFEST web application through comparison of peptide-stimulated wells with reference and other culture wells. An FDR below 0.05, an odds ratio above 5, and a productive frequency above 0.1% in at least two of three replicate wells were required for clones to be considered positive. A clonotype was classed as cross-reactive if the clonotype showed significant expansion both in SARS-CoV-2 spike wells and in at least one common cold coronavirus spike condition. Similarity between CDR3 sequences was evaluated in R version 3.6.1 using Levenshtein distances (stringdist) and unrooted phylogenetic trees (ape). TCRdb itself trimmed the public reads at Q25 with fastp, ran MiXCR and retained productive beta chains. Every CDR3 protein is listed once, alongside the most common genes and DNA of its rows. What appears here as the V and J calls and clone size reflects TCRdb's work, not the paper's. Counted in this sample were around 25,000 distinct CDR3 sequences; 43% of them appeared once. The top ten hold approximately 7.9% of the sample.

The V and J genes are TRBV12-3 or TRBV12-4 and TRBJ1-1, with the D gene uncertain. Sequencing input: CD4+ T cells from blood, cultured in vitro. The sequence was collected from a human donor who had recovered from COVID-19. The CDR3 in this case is CASSPGRTEAFF. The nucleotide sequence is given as TGTGCCAGCAGTCCCGGACGGACTGAAGCTTTCTTT.